The clone carrying this T cell receptor beta chain ranks as medium-sized (0.01 to 0.1%). The germline V gene encodes CDR1 SQVTM and CDR2 ANQGSEA. J lost 1 base, V lost 5 bases, and 6 bases had no gene match. The CDR3 covers 14 residues. These data originate in a study of patients and donors after allogeneic stem cell transplantation. Each CDR3 protein is one row after TCRdb ran MiXCR on the RT-PCR reads. The data contain approximately 90,000 distinct CDR3 sequences, around 5% of them seen just once; the ten biggest clones take up 2.6%. The J gene is TRBJ2-3, the V gene TRBV29-1, with 7 bases that match TRBD1. This clonotype was sampled from a human donor who was either an allogeneic HSCT recipient or a stem cell or donor lymphocyte infusion donor (not recorded which). It is not recorded whose cells these are; they may come from a transplant donor. Material for sequencing was blood, either unsorted or a sorted T cell fraction (not recorded which). CDR3: CSVTTGAGTDTQYF. DNA of the CDR3: TGCAGCGTTACAACAGGGGCCGGCACAGATACGCAGTATTTT.